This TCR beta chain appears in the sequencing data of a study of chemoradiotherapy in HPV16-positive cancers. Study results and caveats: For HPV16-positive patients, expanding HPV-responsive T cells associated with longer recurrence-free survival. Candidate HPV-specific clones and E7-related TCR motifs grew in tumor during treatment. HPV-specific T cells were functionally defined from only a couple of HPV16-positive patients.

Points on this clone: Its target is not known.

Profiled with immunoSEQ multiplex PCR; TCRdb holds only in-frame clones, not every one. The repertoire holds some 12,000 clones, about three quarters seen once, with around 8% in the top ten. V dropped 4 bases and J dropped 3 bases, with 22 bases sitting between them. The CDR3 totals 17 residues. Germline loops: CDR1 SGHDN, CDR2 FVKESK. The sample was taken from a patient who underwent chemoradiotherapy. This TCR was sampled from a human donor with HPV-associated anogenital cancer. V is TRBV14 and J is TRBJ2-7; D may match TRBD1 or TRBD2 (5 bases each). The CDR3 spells CASSLKRGATEGYEQYF. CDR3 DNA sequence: TGTGCCAGCAGCCTAAAGAGAGGAGCGACAGAGGGCTACGAGCAGTACTTC.